Presented here are 8 T cell receptor beta chains from one specimen sequenced in a study of Graves' ophthalmopathy and Graves' hyperthyroidism. The study amplified TCR beta CDR3 regions using RNA transcripts. HTBI primers were used in a first-round RT-PCR, which preceded a second-round multiplex PCR. Via MiXCR, TCRdb re-called the multiplex PCR reads, giving one row per CDR3 protein. The repertoire holds some 360,000 distinct CDR3 sequences, with approximately 18% as singletons. Sequencing was performed on peripheral blood. Receptors were obtained from an adult woman with stable Graves' hyperthyroidism.

At least ten counts were recorded for this clonotype. V and J are TRBV6-1 and TRBJ2-7; TRBD1 is a possible D gene (6 bases). Germline-derived CDR1 and CDR2 are MNHNS and SASEGT. CDR3 size: 14 residues. Deletions cut 5 bases from V and 5 bases from J, with 16 bases between. In nucleotides, the CDR3 is TGTGCCAGCAGTCCCTTCAGGGGTGACAACGAGCAGTACTTC. Translated: CASSPFRGDNEQYF.

This chain joins TRBV6-4 and TRBJ2-2; 9 nucleotides align to TRBD1. V lost 2 bases, J lost 3 bases, and 4 bases stayed unmatched. Germline-derived CDR1 and CDR2 are MRHNA and SNTAGT. The CDR3 sequence is 16 residues long. The CDR3 region is CASSDGDRADTGELFF. CDR3 in DNA: TGTGCCAGCAGTGACGGGGACAGGGCCGACACCGGGGAGCTGTTTTTT.

In its sample, this clonotype was seen many times. The rearrangement links TRBV20-1 to TRBJ2-5; D is undetermined. CDR3 length: 11 residues. Trimming pared 5 bases from V and 5 bases from J, leaving 9 bases between. Germline V gives CDR1 DFQATT, CDR2 SNEGSKA (reference sequence). CDR3 in DNA: TGCAGTGCTGGACGCCGGGAGACCCAGTACTTC. It is translated as CSAGRRETQYF.

This clonotype was detected ten times or more. J is TRBJ2-7 and V is TRBV6-1, with 8 bases matching TRBD1. This CDR3 is built from 17 residues. V dropped 1 base and J dropped 2; count of bases not matched to a gene: 10. The germline V gene has CDR1 MNHNS and CDR2 SASEGT. The CDR3 loop is CASSEVGRGRLAYEQYF. The CDR3 DNA reads TGTGCCAGCAGTGAAGTAGGCAGGGGGCGTCTGGCCTACGAGCAGTACTTC.

About this clonotype itself: No conserved phenylalanine or tryptophan ends this CDR3, so it is likely a read error. The chain carries TRBV18 and TRBJ1-1; 11 bases line up with TRBD1. After removal of 4 bases from V and 5 bases from J, the junction contained 9 bases not matched to a gene. From germline, CDR1 is KGHSH and CDR2 LQKENI. This CDR3 spans 16 amino acids. For the CDR3, the DNA is TGTGCCAGCTCACTGTGGACAGGGGGCGCGTGGACTGAAGCTTTCTTG. The encoded protein is CASSLWTGGAWTEAFL.

This clonotype has at least ten counts. V gene TRBV6-5 combines with J gene TRBJ1-1; TRBD1 is a possible D gene (5 bases). The V gene lost 2 bases and the J gene lost 4 bases, with 11 bases spanning the gap. Germline V gene sequence: CDR1 MNHEY, CDR2 SVGAGI. This CDR3 comprises 14 residues. Written as DNA, the CDR3 is TGTGCCAGCAGTTACCCAGGGCCGGGCACTGAAGCTTTCTTT. Protein: CASSYPGPGTEAFF.

There are many counts of this clonotype. The chain carries TRBV5-8 and TRBJ2-5; 10 nucleotides align to TRBD2. V lost 0 bases, J lost 5 bases, and 7 bases stayed unmatched. CDR3 length: 16 residues. Germline loops: CDR1 SGHTS, CDR2 YDEGEE. As DNA, the CDR3 is TGTGCCAGCAGCTTGGAGGGGACTAGCGTTTCGGAGACCCAGTACTTC. Its protein is CASSLEGTSVSETQYF. The variable domain in full, completed from reference TRBV5-8 and TRBJ2-5, reads EAGVTQSPTHLIKTRGQQATLRCSPISGHTSVYWYQQALGLGLQFLLWYDEGEERNRGNFPPRFSGRQFPNYSSELNVNALELEDSALYLCASSLEGTSVSETQYFGPGTRLLVL.

This clonotype showed up many times. CDR3 loop: CASSRPGSNGELFF. The CDR3 DNA follows: TGTGCCAGCAGCAGACCGGGGAGCAACGGGGAGCTGTTTTTT. This rearrangement joins TRBV11-2 to TRBJ2-2, with D possibly being TRBD2 (5 bases). V was pared by 5 bases and J by 7 bases, with 14 bases between. Germline V gene sequence: CDR1 SGHAT, CDR2 FQNNGV. There are 14 residues in the CDR3. Supplemented by reference TRBV11-2 and TRBJ2-2, the full variable domain reads EAGVAQSPRYKIIEKRQSVAFWCNPISGHATLYWYQQILGQGPKLLIQFQNNGVVDDSQLPKDRFSAERLKGVDSTLKIQPAKLEDSAVYLCASSRPGSNGELFFGEGSRLTVL.